These T cell receptor beta chains were read from a single sample in a study of blood T cell repertoires in COVID-19. Profiled with immunoSEQ multiplex PCR; TCRdb holds only in-frame clones, not every one. The sample has around 27,000 clones; 85% to 90% are singletons. Sequencing was performed on peripheral blood. The source is a man between 60 and 70 years old with acute or convalescent COVID-19. Both conserved end residues are part of each CDR3. A D gene is named only where the DNA matches it firmly. Size tells how often a clone was seen (once, few, many) or the class of an expanded clone, and some rows leave it out.

j_gene | d_gene | abundance | v_gene | CDR3nt | CDR3aa
TRBJ2-5 | TRBD2 | . | TRBV20-1 | TGCAGTGCTAGTGAGGGGCTAGCGGGAGGAGAGACCCAGTACTTC | CSASEGLAGGETQYF
TRBJ1-5 | . | . | TRBV2 | TGTGCCAGCAGTGTCGGCAGGTACAATCAGCCCCAGCATTTT | CASSVGRYNQPQHF
TRBJ1-4 | . | . | TRBV7-8 | TGTGCCAGCAGACTATCCTCAGGGGACCCTGGTGAAAAACTGTTTTTT | CASRLSSGDPGEKLFF
TRBJ2-1 | . | . | TRBV30 | TGTGCCTGGAACCCAGGGGGGAATGAGCAGTTCTTC | CAWNPGGNEQFF
TRBJ1-2 | TRBD1 | . | TRBV5-4 | TGTGCCAGCAGCTTGTGGGGGGGACAGGGCTTCTATGGCTACACCTTC | CASSLWGGQGFYGYTF
TRBJ2-1 | . | . | TRBV30 | TGTGCCTGGAGTCCCGACGTACCGCGGGGTGAGCAGTTCTTC | CAWSPDVPRGEQFF
TRBJ2-7 | TRBD2 | . | TRBV27 | TGTGCCAGCAGTTTATCCGGGGCGGGAGTACCTCCCTACGAGCAGTACTTC | CASSLSGAGVPPYEQYF
TRBJ1-1 | . | . | TRBV6-5 | TGTGCCGCCCAAAGGCAGGGGACGATGAACACTGAAGCTTTCTTT | CAAQRQGTMNTEAFF
TRBJ1-3 | . | . | TRBV7-9 | TGTGCCAGTTGGGGGGGCTCTGGAAACACCATATATTTT | CASWGGSGNTIYF
TRBJ1-2 | . | . | TRBV18 | TGTGCCAGCTCACCAACCGTCGGGATCGGCTACACCTTC | CASSPTVGIGYTF
TRBJ2-5 | TRBD2 | . | TRBV11-2 | TGTGCCAGCAGCTTGGGACTGGGTTGGGGGGGAGAGACCCAGTACTTC | CASSLGLGWGGETQYF
TRBJ2-1 | . | once | TRBV5-1 | TGCGCCAGCAGCGGGGACGGGGGCTCCTACAATGAGCAGTTCTTC | CASSGDGGSYNEQFF
TRBJ2-7 | TRBD2 | . | TRBV5-1 | TGCGCCAGCAGCAAGACTAGCGGGGGGCCCTACGAGCAGTACTTC | CASSKTSGGPYEQYF
TRBJ1-2 | . | . | TRBV3-1/TRBV3-2 | TGTGCCAGCAGCCAAGTTGGGGGGTCTATGGGCTACACCTTC | CASSQVGGSMGYTF
TRBJ1-2 | . | . | TRBV19 | TGTGCCAGTTCTGCGAATAACTATGGCTACACCTTC | CASSANNYGYTF
TRBJ2-3 | . | . | TRBV5-6 | TGTGCCAGCAGCTATACTAGCTTGGGCACAGATACGCAGTATTTT | CASSYTSLGTDTQYF
TRBJ2-7 | TRBD1 | . | TRBV7-8 | TGTGCCAGCAGCTTCCGACGTCGACAGGGGGCTTACGAGCAGTACTTC | CASSFRRRQGAYEQYF
TRBJ1-4 | . | . | TRBV5-1 | TGCGCCAGCCAGGCTCAGGGACAATATGAAAAACTGTTTTTT | CASQAQGQYEKLFF
TRBJ2-7 | . | . | TRBV11-1 | TGTGCCAGCAGCTTAGATTCCGCTAGGCCATACGAGCAGTACTTC | CASSLDSARPYEQYF
TRBJ1-1 | . | . | TRBV6-5 | TGTGCCAGCAAATCAAGGGGGACTGAAGCTTTCTTT | CASKSRGTEAFF
TRBJ1-5 | TRBD1 | . | TRBV5-6 | TGTGCCAGCAGCTTGATCGAAGGGGGCGCGTATCAGCCCCAGCATTTT | CASSLIEGGAYQPQHF
TRBJ1-2 | TRBD1 | . | TRBV6-1 | TGTGCCAGCAGTGAGATGGCAGGGGGGCACTATGGCTACACCTTC | CASSEMAGGHYGYTF
TRBJ2-7 | TRBD2 | . | TRBV5-1 | TGCGCCAGCAGCTTGGAGGGACTATCCGACTACGAGCAGTACTTC | CASSLEGLSDYEQYF
TRBJ1-1 | . | . | TRBV5-4 | TGTGCCAGCAGCTTGAACAGGGACACTGAAGCTTTCTTT | CASSLNRDTEAFF
TRBJ1-1 | . | . | TRBV24-1 | TGTGCCACCAGTGATGGGCAGGGCCAAATAGGAGCTTTCTTT | CATSDGQGQIGAFF
TRBJ2-5 | . | . | TRBV7-6 | TGTGCCAGCAGCCATCAGAGGTCGGTCCAAGAGACCCAGTACTTC | CASSHQRSVQETQYF
TRBJ2-3 | . | . | TRBV5-6 | TGTGCCAGCAGGGGGCGGGGGCCGGGGTTCACAGATACGCAGTATTTT | CASRGRGPGFTDTQYF
TRBJ1-2 | . | . | TRBV10-3 | TGTGCCACTTCGAACAGATCTAACTATGGCTACACCTTC | CATSNRSNYGYTF
TRBJ1-1 | . | . | TRBV28 | TGTGCCAGCACCCTAAGTAGGCAGCGGGTGAACACTGAAGCTTTCTTT | CASTLSRQRVNTEAFF
TRBJ2-2 | TRBD1 | once | TRBV18 | TGTGCCAGCTCACCAAGGGACAGGGCGAACACCGGGGAGCTGTTTTTT | CASSPRDRANTGELFF
TRBJ2-3 | . | . | TRBV5-1 | TGCGCCAGCAGCTTGGCCGTAGGGGGGGCTAGCACAGATACGCAGTATTTT | CASSLAVGGASTDTQYF
TRBJ2-5 | TRBD2 | . | TRBV2 | TGTGCCAGCAGTGAAGCGCGACGGGGGGGCAAAGAGACCCAGTACTTC | CASSEARRGGKETQYF
TRBJ2-5 | TRBD2 | . | TRBV5-4 | TGTGCCAGCAGCTTGGCGGGGGGGCCTCGCGAGACCCAGTACTTC | CASSLAGGPRETQYF
TRBJ2-3 | . | . | TRBV7-2 | TGTGCCAGCAGCCCCGCAGGGGCAGATACGCAGTATTTT | CASSPAGADTQYF
TRBJ1-1 | . | few | TRBV2 | TGTGCCAGCAGTTATATGAACACTGAAGCTTTCTTT | CASSYMNTEAFF
TRBJ2-7 | . | . | TRBV29-1 | TGCAGCGTTTTAACATCCAGCTCCTACGAGCAGTACTTC | CSVLTSSSYEQYF
TRBJ2-1 | TRBD2 | . | TRBV10-1 | TGCGCCAGCTCCAGGGCTAGCGGGGGGGATAATGAGCAGTTCTTC | CASSRASGGDNEQFF
TRBJ2-1 | TRBD2 | . | TRBV11-1 | TGTGCCAGCAGCTTTGGGACTAGCGGTCTCAATGAGCAGTTCTTC | CASSFGTSGLNEQFF
TRBJ1-2 | . | . | TRBV6-5 | TGTGCCAGCAGTTCCTACTATGGCTACACCTTC | CASSSYYGYTF
TRBJ1-1 | . | once | TRBV9 | TGTGCCAGCAGCGCGGGGGGCGGAGGGATGAACACTGAAGCTTTCTTT | CASSAGGGGMNTEAFF
TRBJ2-3 | TRBD2 | . | TRBV7-9 | TGTGCCAGCAGCTACCCGGCGGGGGTAATCACAGATACGCAGTATTTT | CASSYPAGVITDTQYF
TRBJ1-4 | TRBD1 | . | TRBV19 | TGTGCCAGTAAATTCGGGGGGACAGGGGCTGAAAAACTGTTTTTT | CASKFGGTGAEKLFF
TRBJ2-7 | TRBD1 | . | TRBV15 | TGTGCCACCAGCAGAGTTGGGGGACAGATCTACGAGCAGTACTTC | CATSRVGGQIYEQYF
TRBJ2-1 | TRBD1 | . | TRBV7-9 | TGTGCCAGCAGCCCAGGGACAGGGGACTACAATGAGCAGTTCTTC | CASSPGTGDYNEQFF